Listed below are T cell receptor beta chains from one sample, sequenced in a study of T cells in localized non-small cell lung cancer. Assay used: immunoSEQ multiplex PCR; TCRdb lists only in-frame clones, some missing. The sample lists fewer than 40,000 clones; around 86% were seen once. This specimen was peripheral blood, taken before any cancer treatment. These TCRs come from a male donor aged 60 or over with stage III lung adenocarcinoma. Both conserved end residues are part of each CDR3. D genes are given only for firm matches. Clone sizes are given selectively: once, few, many, or a class where the clone is expanded.

abundance: NA
d_gene: TRBD2
j_gene: TRBJ2-7
v_gene: TRBV5-4
CDR3aa: CASSLGSGSHVVEQYF
CDR3nt: TGTGCCAGCAGCTTGGGAAGCGGGAGCCACGTGGTCGAGCAGTACTTC

abundance: NA
d_gene: NA
j_gene: TRBJ1-5
v_gene: TRBV27
CDR3aa: CASSLGAGGNQPQHF
CDR3nt: TGTGCCAGCAGTTTAGGGGCAGGGGGCAATCAGCCCCAGCATTTT

abundance: NA
d_gene: NA
j_gene: TRBJ1-1
v_gene: TRBV23-1
CDR3aa: CASSQSTAGIFRLLYEAFF
CDR3nt: TGCGCCAGCAGTCAATCGACAGCAGGTATATTCAGGCTACTATATGAAGCTTTCTTT

abundance: NA
d_gene: NA
j_gene: TRBJ2-1
v_gene: TRBV7-2
CDR3aa: CASSLEPGFEQFF
CDR3nt: TGTGCCAGCAGCTTAGAGCCGGGTTTTGAGCAGTTCTTC

abundance: once
d_gene: TRBD1
j_gene: TRBJ2-2
v_gene: TRBV19
CDR3aa: CASRDRAYGGELFF
CDR3nt: TGTGCCAGCCGGGACAGGGCGTACGGCGGGGAGCTGTTTTTT

abundance: NA
d_gene: TRBD1
j_gene: TRBJ2-3
v_gene: TRBV30
CDR3aa: CAWGADLTGADTQYF
CDR3nt: TGTGCCTGGGGGGCAGATCTGACAGGGGCAGATACGCAGTATTTT

abundance: NA
d_gene: TRBD1
j_gene: TRBJ2-2
v_gene: TRBV7-2
CDR3aa: CASSFPSGGWDTGELFF
CDR3nt: TGTGCCAGCAGCTTCCCCTCAGGGGGCTGGGACACCGGGGAGCTGTTTTTT

abundance: NA
d_gene: TRBD1
j_gene: TRBJ1-2
v_gene: TRBV7-2
CDR3aa: CASSQGSGGQGKDGYTF
CDR3nt: TGTGCCAGCAGCCAGGGGAGTGGGGGACAGGGGAAGGACGGCTACACCTTC

abundance: NA
d_gene: NA
j_gene: TRBJ2-2
v_gene: TRBV6-1
CDR3aa: CASSPREGYTGELFF
CDR3nt: TGTGCCAGCAGCCCTAGAGAAGGGTACACCGGGGAGCTGTTTTTT

abundance: NA
d_gene: TRBD1
j_gene: TRBJ1-1
v_gene: TRBV6-1
CDR3aa: CASSAVTGGGEAFF
CDR3nt: TGTGCCAGCAGCGCGGTGACAGGGGGCGGTGAAGCTTTCTTT

abundance: NA
d_gene: TRBD1
j_gene: TRBJ2-7
v_gene: TRBV5-6
CDR3aa: CASSLQGADEQYF
CDR3nt: TGTGCCAGCAGCTTACAGGGGGCTGACGAGCAGTACTTC

abundance: NA
d_gene: TRBD1
j_gene: TRBJ1-1
v_gene: TRBV18
CDR3aa: CASSPGTALEAFF
CDR3nt: TGTGCCAGCTCACCAGGGACAGCCCTTGAAGCTTTCTTT

abundance: NA
d_gene: NA
j_gene: TRBJ2-1
v_gene: TRBV6-6
CDR3aa: CASSGLKSSYNEQFF
CDR3nt: TGTGCCAGCTCGGGACTTAAAAGCTCCTACAATGAGCAGTTCTTC

abundance: NA
d_gene: TRBD1
j_gene: TRBJ1-2
v_gene: TRBV6-1
CDR3aa: CASRGQADYGYTF
CDR3nt: TGTGCCAGCAGGGGACAGGCAGACTATGGCTACACCTTC

abundance: NA
d_gene: NA
j_gene: TRBJ2-3
v_gene: TRBV9
CDR3aa: CASSVGAMLTDTQYF
CDR3nt: TGTGCCAGCAGCGTAGGCGCTATGCTGACAGATACGCAGTATTTT

abundance: NA
d_gene: NA
j_gene: TRBJ2-2
v_gene: TRBV5-3
CDR3aa: CARSRRGARTGELFF
CDR3nt: TGTGCCAGAAGTCGCCGGGGGGCAAGGACCGGGGAGCTGTTTTTT

abundance: NA
d_gene: NA
j_gene: TRBJ1-4
v_gene: TRBV28
CDR3aa: CAHGEDRWDEKLFF
CDR3nt: TGTGCCCACGGGGAGGACCGATGGGATGAAAAACTGTTTTTT

abundance: NA
d_gene: NA
j_gene: TRBJ2-3
v_gene: TRBV6-6
CDR3aa: CASSGDPGNTDTQYF
CDR3nt: TGTGCCAGCAGTGGCGACCCGGGGAATACAGATACGCAGTATTTT

abundance: NA
d_gene: TRBD2
j_gene: TRBJ2-1
v_gene: TRBV7-2
CDR3aa: CASSLVQRGDTNGFF
CDR3nt: TGTGCCAGCAGCTTAGTACAGCGGGGGGATACCAATGGGTTCTTC

abundance: NA
d_gene: NA
j_gene: TRBJ1-4
v_gene: TRBV27
CDR3aa: CASTPFVDEKLFF
CDR3nt: TGTGCCAGCACGCCGTTTGTTGATGAAAAACTGTTTTTT

abundance: NA
d_gene: NA
j_gene: TRBJ2-2
v_gene: TRBV6-5
CDR3aa: CASSRTLTGELFF
CDR3nt: TGTGCCAGCAGCAGGACCCTCACCGGGGAGCTGTTTTTT

abundance: NA
d_gene: NA
j_gene: TRBJ2-7
v_gene: TRBV7-2
CDR3aa: CASSSEVGEQYF
CDR3nt: TGTGCCAGCAGCTCCGAGGTGGGGGAGCAGTACTTC

abundance: NA
d_gene: NA
j_gene: TRBJ1-4
v_gene: TRBV6-5
CDR3aa: CASRDSVRNEKLFF
CDR3nt: TGTGCCAGCAGGGACAGTGTGAGAAATGAAAAACTGTTTTTT

abundance: NA
d_gene: NA
j_gene: TRBJ2-1
v_gene: TRBV30
CDR3aa: CAWSVLGTGNEQFF
CDR3nt: TGTGCCTGGAGTGTCTTAGGGACCGGCAATGAGCAGTTCTTC

abundance: NA
d_gene: TRBD1
j_gene: TRBJ1-5
v_gene: TRBV6-5
CDR3aa: CASSRQGPNQPQHF
CDR3nt: TGTGCCAGCAGTCGACAGGGGCCAAATCAGCCCCAGCATTTT

abundance: NA
d_gene: TRBD2
j_gene: TRBJ2-7
v_gene: TRBV15
CDR3aa: CATSRATGTSKVHEQYF
CDR3nt: TGTGCCACCAGCAGGGCTACCGGGACTAGCAAAGTCCACGAGCAGTACTTC

abundance: NA
d_gene: NA
j_gene: TRBJ2-3
v_gene: TRBV19
CDR3aa: CASSIWVQGGSADTQYF
CDR3nt: TGTGCCAGTAGTATATGGGTACAGGGCGGGAGCGCAGATACGCAGTATTTT

abundance: NA
d_gene: NA
j_gene: TRBJ2-7
v_gene: TRBV19
CDR3aa: CASSIGLPLRGVEQYF
CDR3nt: TGTGCCAGTAGTATTGGCCTACCGCTTCGAGGGGTCGAGCAGTACTTC

abundance: NA
d_gene: NA
j_gene: TRBJ2-5
v_gene: TRBV5-4
CDR3aa: CASSLQASAETQYF
CDR3nt: TGTGCCAGCAGCTTGCAGGCTAGCGCAGAGACCCAGTACTTC

abundance: NA
d_gene: NA
j_gene: TRBJ2-3
v_gene: TRBV7-2
CDR3aa: CASSLGRRASTDTQYF
CDR3nt: TGTGCCAGCAGCTTAGGTCGGCGGGCCAGCACAGATACGCAGTATTTT

abundance: NA
d_gene: NA
j_gene: TRBJ1-2
v_gene: TRBV6-5
CDR3aa: CASSYSTRMDGYTF
CDR3nt: TGTGCCAGCAGTTACTCGACGAGGATGGACGGCTACACCTTC

abundance: NA
d_gene: TRBD2
j_gene: TRBJ2-5
v_gene: TRBV5-1
CDR3aa: CASSPTSAQETQYF
CDR3nt: TGCGCCAGCAGCCCCACTAGCGCCCAAGAGACCCAGTACTTC

abundance: NA
d_gene: NA
j_gene: TRBJ1-6
v_gene: TRBV19
CDR3aa: CASSIGPGYSPLHF
CDR3nt: TGTGCCAGTAGTATCGGGCCAGGGTATTCACCCCTCCACTTT

abundance: NA
d_gene: TRBD1
j_gene: TRBJ2-7
v_gene: TRBV27
CDR3aa: CASSSGTGYYEQYF
CDR3nt: TGTGCCAGCAGTTCCGGGACAGGGTACTACGAGCAGTACTTC

abundance: NA
d_gene: NA
j_gene: TRBJ2-3
v_gene: TRBV29-1
CDR3aa: CSVDPTGDTQYF
CDR3nt: TGCAGCGTTGACCCGACAGGAGATACGCAGTATTTT

abundance: NA
d_gene: NA
j_gene: TRBJ2-7
v_gene: TRBV7-2
CDR3aa: CASSSTATYEQYF
CDR3nt: TGTGCCAGCAGCTCGACGGCCACCTACGAGCAGTACTTC

abundance: NA
d_gene: NA
j_gene: TRBJ2-2
v_gene: TRBV5-1
CDR3aa: CASSFGTTFGGELFF
CDR3nt: TGCGCCAGCAGCTTCGGGACCACATTCGGCGGGGAGCTGTTTTTT

abundance: NA
d_gene: TRBD1
j_gene: TRBJ2-2
v_gene: TRBV6-6
CDR3aa: CASSRQGPGELFF
CDR3nt: TGTGCCAGCAGCCGACAGGGTCCCGGGGAGCTGTTTTTT

abundance: NA
d_gene: NA
j_gene: TRBJ1-1
v_gene: TRBV5-4
CDR3aa: CASSIQGSGTEAFF
CDR3nt: TGTGCCAGCAGTATTCAGGGGAGCGGCACTGAAGCTTTCTTT

abundance: NA
d_gene: NA
j_gene: TRBJ2-5
v_gene: TRBV9
CDR3aa: CASGRGVAETQYF
CDR3nt: TGTGCCAGCGGGAGAGGGGTGGCAGAGACCCAGTACTTC

abundance: once
d_gene: NA
j_gene: TRBJ2-1
v_gene: TRBV20-1
CDR3aa: CSAGQYNEQFF
CDR3nt: TGCAGTGCCGGACAATACAATGAGCAGTTCTTC

abundance: NA
d_gene: TRBD2
j_gene: TRBJ2-2
v_gene: TRBV4-1
CDR3aa: CASSPWTSGSSSTGELFF
CDR3nt: TGCGCCAGCAGCCCCTGGACTAGCGGGAGCAGTAGCACCGGGGAGCTGTTTTTT

abundance: NA
d_gene: NA
j_gene: TRBJ1-2
v_gene: TRBV6-5
CDR3aa: CASSFKGGGYTF
CDR3nt: TGTGCCAGCAGCTTCAAAGGAGGTGGCTACACCTTC

abundance: NA
d_gene: NA
j_gene: TRBJ2-7
v_gene: TRBV4-1
CDR3aa: CASSQGPAVPYEQYF
CDR3nt: TGCGCCAGCAGCCAAGGCCCGGCAGTCCCCTACGAGCAGTACTTC

abundance: NA
d_gene: NA
j_gene: TRBJ2-7
v_gene: TRBV5-6
CDR3aa: CASSPGLSYEQYF
CDR3nt: TGTGCCAGCAGCCCCGGTTTGTCCTACGAGCAGTACTTC

abundance: NA
d_gene: NA
j_gene: TRBJ2-7
v_gene: TRBV6-5
CDR3aa: CASSYLGGPEYEQYF
CDR3nt: TGTGCCAGCAGTTACTTGGGGGGACCTGAGTACGAGCAGTACTTC

abundance: NA
d_gene: NA
j_gene: TRBJ1-2
v_gene: TRBV18
CDR3aa: CASSLGLQDRGYGYTF
CDR3nt: TGTGCCAGCTCACTTGGACTCCAGGACCGGGGCTATGGCTACACCTTC

abundance: NA
d_gene: NA
j_gene: TRBJ1-2
v_gene: TRBV5-5
CDR3aa: CASSPRHRADYGYTF
CDR3nt: TGTGCCAGCAGCCCACGACACAGGGCGGACTATGGCTACACCTTC

abundance: NA
d_gene: NA
j_gene: TRBJ1-6
v_gene: TRBV5-1
CDR3aa: CASSLGGSYNSPLHF
CDR3nt: TGCGCCAGCAGCTTGGGCGGGTCCTATAATTCACCCCTCCACTTT

abundance: NA
d_gene: TRBD1
j_gene: TRBJ2-5
v_gene: TRBV25-1
CDR3aa: CASSDPTGEETQYF
CDR3nt: TGTGCCAGCAGTGACCCGACAGGGGAAGAGACCCAGTACTTC